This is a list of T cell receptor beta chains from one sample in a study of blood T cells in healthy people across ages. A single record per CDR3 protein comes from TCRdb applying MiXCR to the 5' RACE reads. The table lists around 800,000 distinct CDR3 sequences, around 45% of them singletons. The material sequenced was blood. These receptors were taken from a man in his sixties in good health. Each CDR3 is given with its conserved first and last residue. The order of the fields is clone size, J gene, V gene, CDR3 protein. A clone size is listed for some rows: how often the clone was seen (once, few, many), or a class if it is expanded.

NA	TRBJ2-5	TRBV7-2	CASSTRTPPTQYF
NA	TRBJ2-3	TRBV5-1	CASSLGQEADTQYF
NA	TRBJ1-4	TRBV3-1	CASSQTVTGEKLFF
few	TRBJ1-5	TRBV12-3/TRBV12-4	CASSLAPTGVDQPQHF
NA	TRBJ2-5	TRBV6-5	CASSYQTGVETQYF
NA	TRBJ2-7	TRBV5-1	CASSVRASSYEQYF
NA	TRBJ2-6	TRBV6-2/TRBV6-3	CASSGGLLTGANVLTF
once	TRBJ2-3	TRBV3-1	CASSQDLSASSTDTQYF
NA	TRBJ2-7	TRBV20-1	CSARDQGLAGGIRAYEQYF
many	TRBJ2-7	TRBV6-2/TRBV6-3	CASSSFGTGDKEQYF
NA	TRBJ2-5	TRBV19	CASGRTAETQYF
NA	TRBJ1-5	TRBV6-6	CASSRGAGGNQPQHF
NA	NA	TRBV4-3	CASSRQPAGVETQYF
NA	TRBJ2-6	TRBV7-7	CASSRDYSGANVLTF
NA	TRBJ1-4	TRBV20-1	CSADQKGGEKLFF
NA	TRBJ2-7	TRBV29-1	CSVTSGGGYEQYF
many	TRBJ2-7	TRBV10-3	CAISEGGVSGYEQYF
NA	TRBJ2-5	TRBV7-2	CASSLMNRAGEETQYF
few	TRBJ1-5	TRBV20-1	CSARGGGQKVDQPQHF
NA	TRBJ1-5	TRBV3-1	CASSQTGTGVLRKPQHF
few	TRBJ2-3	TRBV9	CASSVGSSGGAYTQYF
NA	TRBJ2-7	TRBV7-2	CATFFFRGSYEQYF
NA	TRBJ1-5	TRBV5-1	CASRPGGDNQPQHF
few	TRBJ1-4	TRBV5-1	CASGEQGGIEKLFF
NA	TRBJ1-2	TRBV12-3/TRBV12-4	CASSRPGALRYGYTF
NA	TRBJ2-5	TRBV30	CAWNNGQDRETQYF
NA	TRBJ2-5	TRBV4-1	CASSQDPRGTLNEQYF
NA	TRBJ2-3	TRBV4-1	CASSLGAVPTDTQYF
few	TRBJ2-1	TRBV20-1	CSAQRGNYNNEQFF
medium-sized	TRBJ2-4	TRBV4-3	CASSQDPGQGVGTKNIQYF
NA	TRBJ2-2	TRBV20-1	CSASERTNTGELFF
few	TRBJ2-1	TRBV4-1	CASSQDQRTSGDNEQFF
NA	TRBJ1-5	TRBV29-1	CSAQKGTWAYDNQPQHF
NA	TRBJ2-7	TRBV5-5	CASSLTTSGHIIYGQYF
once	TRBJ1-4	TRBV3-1	CASSQKGQGAANEKLFF
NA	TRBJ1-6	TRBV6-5	CASSYWTGADSPLHF
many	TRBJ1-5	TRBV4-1	CASSQDLGGYQPQHF
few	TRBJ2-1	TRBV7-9	CASSLRQGSGEQFF
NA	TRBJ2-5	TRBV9	CASSVGTVGNEQYF
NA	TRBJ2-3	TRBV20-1	CSVTGRVTDTQYF
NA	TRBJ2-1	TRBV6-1	CASSEVGGTYNEQFF
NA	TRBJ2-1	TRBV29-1	CSAGYRSTYNEQFF
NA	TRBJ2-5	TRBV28	CASRRQGAKNEQYF
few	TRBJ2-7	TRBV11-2	CASTHGGSSYEQYF
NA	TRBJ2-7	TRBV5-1	CASTSRPGGTYEQYF
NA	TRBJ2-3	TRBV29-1	CSVSPTGGSSADTQYF